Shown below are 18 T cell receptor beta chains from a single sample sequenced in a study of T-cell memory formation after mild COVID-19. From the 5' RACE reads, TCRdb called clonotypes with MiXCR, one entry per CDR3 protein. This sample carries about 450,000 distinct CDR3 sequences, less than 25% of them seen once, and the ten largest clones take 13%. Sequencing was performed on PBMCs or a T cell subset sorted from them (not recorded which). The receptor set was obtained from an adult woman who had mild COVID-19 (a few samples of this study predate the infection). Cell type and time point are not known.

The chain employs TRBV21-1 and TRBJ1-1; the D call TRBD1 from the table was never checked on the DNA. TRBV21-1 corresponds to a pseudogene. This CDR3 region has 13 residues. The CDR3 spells CAWKSGADTEAFF. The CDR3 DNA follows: TGTGCCTGGAAGTCGGGGGCCGACACTGAAGCTTTCTTT.

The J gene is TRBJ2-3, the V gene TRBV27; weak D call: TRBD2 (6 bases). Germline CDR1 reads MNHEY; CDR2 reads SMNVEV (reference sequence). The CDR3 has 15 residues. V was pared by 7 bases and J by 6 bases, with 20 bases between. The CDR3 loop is CASTDPGLPADTQYF. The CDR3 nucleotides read TGTGCCAGCACCGACCCGGGACTCCCCGCGGATACGCAGTATTTT.

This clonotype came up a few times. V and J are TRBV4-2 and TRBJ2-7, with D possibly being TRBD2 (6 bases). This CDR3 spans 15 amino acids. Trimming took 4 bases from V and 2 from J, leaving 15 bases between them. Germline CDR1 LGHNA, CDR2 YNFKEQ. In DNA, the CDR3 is TGTGCCAGCAGCCTCGTGGTCGGGAGTGCCTACGAGCAGTACTTC. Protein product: CASSLVVGSAYEQYF.

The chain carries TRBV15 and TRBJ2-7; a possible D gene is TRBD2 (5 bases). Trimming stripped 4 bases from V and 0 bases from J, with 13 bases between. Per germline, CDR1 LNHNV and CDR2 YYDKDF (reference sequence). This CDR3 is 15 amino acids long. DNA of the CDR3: TGTGCCACCAGCACCGGACTGGGGAGCTCCTACGAGCAGTACTTC. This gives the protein CATSTGLGSSYEQYF.

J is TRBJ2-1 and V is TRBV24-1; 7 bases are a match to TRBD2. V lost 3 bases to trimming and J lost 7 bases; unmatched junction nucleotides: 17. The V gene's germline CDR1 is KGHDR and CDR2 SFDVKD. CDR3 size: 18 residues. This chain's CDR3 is CATSDPRGSGVSRNEQFF. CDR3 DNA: TGTGCCACCAGTGATCCCCGAGGCAGCGGGGTATCTCGGAATGAGCAGTTCTTC.

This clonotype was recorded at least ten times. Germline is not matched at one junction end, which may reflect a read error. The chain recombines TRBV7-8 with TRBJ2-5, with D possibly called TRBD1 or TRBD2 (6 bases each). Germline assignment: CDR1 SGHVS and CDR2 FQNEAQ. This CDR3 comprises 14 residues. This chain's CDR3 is CASSLVGGRETQYF. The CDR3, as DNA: TGCGCCAGCAGCTTGGTCGGGGGCCGAGAGACCCAGTACTTC.

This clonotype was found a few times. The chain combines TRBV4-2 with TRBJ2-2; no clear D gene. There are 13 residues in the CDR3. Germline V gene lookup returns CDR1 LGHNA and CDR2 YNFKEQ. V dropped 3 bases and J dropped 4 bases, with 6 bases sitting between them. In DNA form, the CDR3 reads TGTGCCAGCAGCCAGAGAGTCACCGGGGAGCTGTTTTTT. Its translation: CASSQRVTGELFF.

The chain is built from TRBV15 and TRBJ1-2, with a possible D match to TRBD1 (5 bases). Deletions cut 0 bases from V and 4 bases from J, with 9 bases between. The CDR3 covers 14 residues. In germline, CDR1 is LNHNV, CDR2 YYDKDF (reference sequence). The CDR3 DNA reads TGTGCCACCAGCAGAGATTCGGGGGTCTATGGCTACACCTTC. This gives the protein CATSRDSGVYGYTF.

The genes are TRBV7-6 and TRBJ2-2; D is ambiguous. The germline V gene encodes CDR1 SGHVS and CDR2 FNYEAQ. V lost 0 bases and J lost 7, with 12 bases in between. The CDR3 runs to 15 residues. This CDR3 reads CASSLANQRGGELFF. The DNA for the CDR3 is TGTGCCAGCAGCTTAGCGAACCAGCGCGGCGGGGAGCTGTTTTTT.

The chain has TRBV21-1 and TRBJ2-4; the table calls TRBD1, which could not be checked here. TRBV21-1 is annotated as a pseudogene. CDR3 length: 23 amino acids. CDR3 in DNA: TGTGCCAGCAGCAGTCCTACCGGGACAGCCAAAAGGACAGGTTGGATAGCCAAAAACATTCAGTACTTC. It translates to CASSSPTGTAKRTGWIAKNIQYF.

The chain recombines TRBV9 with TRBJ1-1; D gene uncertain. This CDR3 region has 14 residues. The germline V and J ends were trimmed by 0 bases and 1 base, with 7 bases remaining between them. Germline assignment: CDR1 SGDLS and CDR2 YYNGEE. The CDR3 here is CASSVEPKNTEAFF. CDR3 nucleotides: TGTGCCAGCAGCGTAGAACCGAAGAACACTGAAGCTTTCTTT.

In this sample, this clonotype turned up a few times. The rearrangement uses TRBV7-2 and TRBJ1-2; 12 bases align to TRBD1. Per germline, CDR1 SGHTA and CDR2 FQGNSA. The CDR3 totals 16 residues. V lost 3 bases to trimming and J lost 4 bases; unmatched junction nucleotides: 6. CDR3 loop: CASSLGQGALVYGYTF. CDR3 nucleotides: TGTGCCAGCAGCTTGGGACAGGGGGCACTTGTCTATGGCTACACCTTC. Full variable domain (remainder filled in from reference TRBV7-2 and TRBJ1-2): GAGVSQSPSNKVTEKGKDVELRCDPISGHTALYWYRQSLGQGLEFLIYFQGNSAPDKSGLPSDRFSAERTGGSVSTLTIQRTQQEDSAVYLCASSLGQGALVYGYTFGSGTRLTVV.

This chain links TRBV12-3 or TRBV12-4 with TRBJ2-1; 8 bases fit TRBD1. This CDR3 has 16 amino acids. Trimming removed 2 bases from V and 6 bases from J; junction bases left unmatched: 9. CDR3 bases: TGTGCCAGCAGTTTATTCCAGGGGGCTGGAGTCAATGAGCAGTTCTTC. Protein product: CASSLFQGAGVNEQFF.

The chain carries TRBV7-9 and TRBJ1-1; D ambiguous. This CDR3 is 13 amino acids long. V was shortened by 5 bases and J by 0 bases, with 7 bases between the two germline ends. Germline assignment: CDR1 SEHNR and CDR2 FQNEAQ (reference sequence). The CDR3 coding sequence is TGTGCCAGCAGCCGTCAGATGAACACTGAAGCTTTCTTT. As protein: CASSRQMNTEAFF.

This CDR3 is CASSVSSGAGDTQYF. For the CDR3, the DNA is TGTGCCAGCAGCGTCTCAAGCGGTGCGGGAGATACGCAGTATTTT. V and J are TRBV9 and TRBJ2-3, with D tentatively TRBD2 (5 bases). The CDR3 has 15 amino acids. The V gene lost 2 bases and the J gene lost 5 bases, with 15 bases spanning the gap. Per the germline V gene, CDR1 is SGDLS and CDR2 is YYNGEE. Looking up the rest from reference TRBV9 and TRBJ2-3 gives the full variable domain: DSGVTQTPKHLITATGQRVTLRCSPRSGDLSVYWYQQSLDQGLQFLIQYYNGEERAKGNILERFSAQQFPDLHSELNLSSLELGDSALYFCASSVSSGAGDTQYFGPGTRLTVL.

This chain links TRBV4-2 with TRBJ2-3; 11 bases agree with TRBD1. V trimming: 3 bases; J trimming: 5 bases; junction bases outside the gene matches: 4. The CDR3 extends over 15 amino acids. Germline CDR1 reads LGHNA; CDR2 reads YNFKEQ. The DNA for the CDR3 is TGTGCCAGCAGCCATGGACAGGGGGCTGTAGATACGCAGTATTTT. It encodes CASSHGQGAVDTQYF.

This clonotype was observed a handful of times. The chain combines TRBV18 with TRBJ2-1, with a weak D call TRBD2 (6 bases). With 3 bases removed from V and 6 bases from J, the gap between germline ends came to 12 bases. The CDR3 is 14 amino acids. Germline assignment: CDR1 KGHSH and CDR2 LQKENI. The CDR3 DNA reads TGTGCCAGCTCACCTCCGGAGGGGCCCAATGAGCAGTTCTTC. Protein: CASSPPEGPNEQFF.

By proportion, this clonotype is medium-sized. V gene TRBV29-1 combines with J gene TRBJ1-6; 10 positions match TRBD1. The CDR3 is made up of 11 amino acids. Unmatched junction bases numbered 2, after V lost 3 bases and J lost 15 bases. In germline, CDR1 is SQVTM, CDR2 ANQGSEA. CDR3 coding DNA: TGCAGCGTTGAGGGACAGGGGCACCTCCACTTT. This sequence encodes CSVEGQGHLHF.